This T cell receptor beta chain was recorded in a study of cytomegalovirus exposure and HLA in healthy donors. Trimming removed 7 bases from V and 6 bases from J, with 12 bases in between. The length of the CDR3 is 13 residues. CDR1 and CDR2 from the germline V gene are MNHEY and SVGAGI. Concerning this clone: No antigen is known for it.

Researchers ran the PCR with 60 Vbeta and 13 Jbeta primers. Sequencing used immunoSEQ multiplex PCR; TCRdb keeps in-frame clones, though not all of them. There are 180,000 or so clones in the sample; 80% to 90% occur only once, and about 9.3% lies in the top ten. Study-wide points: Other equally common chains were less clonally expanded than HLA-associated TCR beta chains, a later analysis showed. Three chains tied to CMV proved CMV antigen-specific in vitro. Researchers had no immune exposure information except CMV serostatus available. Presence/absence analysis assumed near-uniform sequencing depth across donors.

The TCR was taken from a man between 18 and 35 years old in good health and CMV-seropositive. The chain carries TRBV6-5 and TRBJ2-2; TRBD1 might be the D (7 bases). Material for sequencing was PBMCs. The CDR3 region is CASTEGAPGELFF. The CDR3 DNA sequence: TGTGCCAGCACGGAGGGGGCGCCCGGGGAGCTGTTTTTT.